This T cell receptor (beta chain) was observed in a study of blood T cell repertoires in COVID-19. Study-wide context: PBMCs, B-cell-depleted T cells, or T cells were the source of the cDNA or gDNA that made up the material.

Germline CDR1 reads ENHRY; CDR2 reads SYGVKD. V dropped 6 bases and J dropped 5; count of bases not matched to a gene: 10. The CDR3 is made up of 15 amino acids. Original methodology: Reference gene primer amplification gave estimated nucleated cell counts. Measured with immunoSEQ multiplex PCR; TCRdb has only the in-frame clones, and not every one. For V, J and clone size, that table is used; D and trimming come from the DNA. The sample holds some 62,000 clones, around 79% seen once. The chain links TRBV10-3 to TRBJ2-1; 7 positions match TRBD1. The TCR sequence derives from a man in his fifties or sixties with acute or convalescent COVID-19. The sample comprised peripheral blood. CDR3 in DNA: TGTGCCATCAGCTCTCCGGGACAGAGAGACAATGAGCAGTTCTTC. Translated, it gives CAISSPGQRDNEQFF.